The 21 T cell receptor beta chains below were found in one sample sequenced in a study of cytomegalovirus exposure and HLA in healthy donors. 13 Jbeta primers and 60 Vbeta primers were used for the PCR. Sequencing used immunoSEQ multiplex PCR; TCRdb keeps in-frame clones, though not all of them. Here the sample spans about 200,000 clones, approximately 80% being singletons. Sequencing used PBMCs. The receptors were gathered from a girl aged 5-17 years in good health and CMV-seronegative.

The genes are TRBV4-3 and TRBJ2-5, with D possibly matching TRBD1 (5 bases). The CDR3 consists of 14 residues. CDR1 and CDR2 from the germline V gene are LGHNA and YSLEER. Trimming removed 0 bases from V and 5 bases from J, with 10 bases in between. CDR3 in amino acids: CASSQELGRETQYF. Here the CDR3 DNA reads TGCGCCAGCAGCCAAGAGCTGGGGCGGGAGACCCAGTACTTC.

The V and J genes are TRBV28 and TRBJ2-1, with D unresolved. Trimming pared 7 bases from V and 1 base from J, leaving 11 bases between. Per the germline V gene, CDR1 is MDHEN and CDR2 is SYDVKM. The CDR3 length is 14 residues. CDR3 nucleotide sequence: TGTGCCAGCATAAGACTGCCTTCCTACAATGAGCAGTTCTTC. It codes for CASIRLPSYNEQFF.

This clone has a single count. The J gene is TRBJ2-7, the V gene TRBV30; D not certain. V dropped 2 bases and J dropped 0 bases, with 11 bases sitting between them. CDR1 is GTSNPN and CDR2 is SVGIG in the germline V gene (reference sequence). This CDR3 spans 14 amino acids. CDR3 DNA: TGTGCCTGGAGTCCTCCCCCTAGCTCCTACGAGCAGTACTTC. It encodes CAWSPPPSSYEQYF.

This chain joins TRBV7-8 and TRBJ2-3; 10 bases map to TRBD2. In germline, CDR1 is SGHVS, CDR2 FQNEAQ. This CDR3 spans 14 amino acids. V dropped 1 base and J dropped 10; count of bases not matched to a gene: 5. Here the CDR3 reads CASSLGGTSAAQYF. CDR3 in DNA: TGTGCCAGCAGCTTAGGCGGGACTAGCGCAGCGCAGTATTTT. The variable domain in full, completed from reference TRBV7-8 and TRBJ2-3, reads GAGVSQSPRYKVAKRGQDVALRCDPISGHVSLFWYQQALGQGPEFLTYFQNEAQLDKSGLPSDRFFAERPEGSVSTLKIQRTQQEDSAVYLCASSLGGTSAAQYFGPGTRLTVL.

The CDR3 DNA follows: TGTGCCAGCAGAAGGGGGCTGCAGGCCTACGAGCAGTACTTC. Protein: CASRRGLQAYEQYF. This rearrangement joins TRBV6-5 to TRBJ2-7; 7 nucleotides line up with TRBD1. CDR3 length: 14 amino acids. The germline gives CDR1 MNHEY, CDR2 SVGAGI. The junction had 7 bases not matched to a gene; V was cut back by 6 bases and J by 2 bases.

The chain combines TRBV6-1 with TRBJ1-5, with 7 positions matching TRBD1. The germline V gene has CDR1 MNHNS and CDR2 SASEGT. V shed 2 bases, J shed 3 bases, and the junction held 4 bases outside the gene matches. The CDR3 spans 15 residues. This CDR3 reads CASSESGQDNQPQHF. The CDR3 DNA sequence: TGTGCCAGCAGTGAATCCGGACAGGACAATCAGCCCCAGCATTTT.

The chain is built from TRBV5-4 and TRBJ1-3, with a tentative D call TRBD1 (5 bases). The CDR3 spans 16 residues. Trimming removed 4 bases at V and 0 bases at J, with 14 bases between. Germline CDR1 reads SGHNT; CDR2 reads YYREEE (reference sequence). DNA for the CDR3: TGTGCCAGCAGCGGAGGGGCCAGTTACTCTGGAAACACCATATATTTT. Translation: CASSGGASYSGNTIYF.

This clone came up once. V usage is TRBV28 and J usage is TRBJ1-4, with D perhaps TRBD1 (5 bases). The CDR3 loop spans 14 amino acids. Per the germline V gene, CDR1 is MDHEN and CDR2 is SYDVKM. The V end lost 1 base, the J end lost 10 bases, and 13 bases lay between the germline ends. This CDR3 is CASSLLDRYGKLFF. CDR3 in DNA: TGTGCCAGCAGTTTATTAGACAGATACGGAAAACTGTTTTTT. The whole variable domain, filled in from reference TRBV28 and TRBJ1-4, reads DVKVTQSSRYLVKRTGEKVFLECVQDMDHENMFWYRQDPGLGLRLIYFSYDVKMKEKGDIPEGYSVSREKKERFSLILESASTNQTSMYLCASSLLDRYGKLFFGSGTQLSVL.

In DNA form, the CDR3 reads TGCGCCAGCAGCTCCGGACAGGGGCTCTATGAGCAGTTCTTC. Translated: CASSSGQGLYEQFF. The J gene is TRBJ2-1, the V gene TRBV5-1; 9 nucleotides agree with TRBD1. This CDR3 spans 14 amino acids. CDR1 and CDR2 (germline): SGHRS, YFSETQ. V was clipped by 3 bases and J by 8 bases; unmatched bases: 6.

This clone has a handful of counts. The rearrangement links TRBV29-1 to TRBJ2-1, with TRBD1 as a possible D gene (5 bases). CDR3 length: 17 residues. Looked up from germline, CDR1 is SQVTM and CDR2 is ANQGSEA. V dropped 0 bases and J dropped 1 base, with 16 bases sitting between them. The CDR3, as DNA: TGCAGCGTTGAAGATCCAGATTTCACAGGTTCCTACAATGAGCAGTTCTTC. Translating gives CSVEDPDFTGSYNEQFF.

The chain links TRBV14 to TRBJ1-1; TRBD1 aligns across 7 bases. J was trimmed by 2 bases and V by 0 bases; bases with no gene match: 6. The CDR3 spans 16 residues. In germline, CDR1 is SGHDN, CDR2 FVKESK. In DNA, the CDR3 is TGTGCCAGCAGCCAAGAATCCGGGACAGAAAACACTGAAGCTTTCTTT. It specifies CASSQESGTENTEAFF.

The chain carries TRBV6-1 and TRBJ1-2, with TRBD1 as a possible D gene (6 bases). This CDR3 is built from 16 residues. Germline loops: CDR1 MNHNS, CDR2 SASEGT. Trimming removed 3 bases from V and 6 bases from J, with 20 bases in between. The CDR3 DNA reads as TGTGCCAGCAGTGAGAATAGGGGGAGGGCGTTCGATGGCTACACCTTC. Its protein is CASSENRGRAFDGYTF.

The CDR3 DNA sequence: TGTGCCAGCAGTTTATTGGGGGGGAGGTGGGTTTACGAGCAGTACTTC. It specifies CASSLLGGRWVYEQYF. This chain connects TRBV27 to TRBJ2-7; 7 bases are shared with TRBD2. The CDR3 covers 16 residues. J lost 4 bases, V lost 1 base, and 10 bases had no gene match. CDR1 MNHEY and CDR2 SMNVEV come from the germline V gene (reference sequence).

The J gene is TRBJ1-4, the V gene TRBV28; D unresolved. CDR1 MDHEN and CDR2 SYDVKM come from the germline V gene. V lost 10 bases and J 6 bases, leaving 15 bases between the germline ends. The CDR3 has 13 residues. For the CDR3, the DNA is TGTGCCACCGAAGACACGGATTATGAAAAACTGTTTTTT. Translation gives CATEDTDYEKLFF.

This CDR3 reads CAWSGRAGMAWNEQFF. The CDR3 DNA is TGTGCCTGGAGTGGCAGGGCAGGGATGGCCTGGAATGAGCAGTTCTTC. The V and J genes are TRBV30 and TRBJ2-1, with D possibly being TRBD1 (5 bases). Deletions cut 1 base from V and 7 bases from J, with 20 bases between. CDR1 is GTSNPN, CDR2 SVGIG, per germline (reference sequence). The CDR3 is made up of 16 amino acids.

The rearrangement uses TRBV6-5 and TRBJ2-3, with D unclear. V lost 8 bases, J lost 2 bases, and 8 bases lay in between. The CDR3 is 12 amino acids. Germline-derived CDR1 and CDR2 are MNHEY and SVGAGI. The CDR3 spells CASGSNTDTQYF. CDR3 coding DNA: TGTGCCAGCGGTTCCAACACAGATACGCAGTATTTT.

This chain joins TRBV13 and TRBJ2-2; D is ambiguous. V lost 2 bases to trimming and J lost 1 base, with 2 bases between them. The CDR3 is 13 residues long. Per germline, CDR1 PRHDT and CDR2 FYEKMQ (reference sequence). The CDR3 region is CASSLRNTGELFF. The CDR3 region has the DNA TGTGCCAGCAGCTTACGGAACACCGGGGAGCTGTTTTTT.

This chain connects TRBV27 to TRBJ2-7; 8 nucleotides align to TRBD1. V shed 5 bases and J 7 bases; nucleotides not matched to a gene: 7. CDR3 length: 13 amino acids. Looked up from germline, CDR1 is MNHEY and CDR2 is SMNVEV (reference sequence). The CDR3 is CASSDARGREQYF. The CDR3 DNA is TGTGCCAGCAGTGATGCCAGGGGGCGAGAGCAGTACTTC.

J is TRBJ2-3 and V is TRBV27, with a possible D match to TRBD2 (6 bases). The CDR3 has 14 residues. Per the germline V gene, CDR1 is MNHEY and CDR2 is SMNVEV (reference sequence). Trimming took 6 bases from V and 6 from J, leaving 16 bases between them. DNA for the CDR3: TGTGCCAGCAGCTATGGCGCACTAGCTGATACGCAGTATTTT. This translates into CASSYGALADTQYF.

The J gene is TRBJ1-1, the V gene TRBV5-1; TRBD1 matches at 10 bases. Germline lookup yields CDR1 SGHRS and CDR2 YFSETQ. With V trimmed by 4 bases and J by 5 bases, 5 bases remained unmatched. The CDR3 is 14 residues long. The CDR3 spells CASSAGTGETEAFF. The CDR3 DNA reads TGCGCCAGCAGCGCCGGGACAGGGGAGACTGAAGCTTTCTTT.

This chain links TRBV29-1 with TRBJ2-7; 7 bases are a match to TRBD2. V gave up 6 bases and J gave up 0 bases; unmatched junction bases: 8. Germline V gene data show CDR1 as SQVTM and CDR2 as ANQGSEA. The CDR3 loop spans 14 amino acids. CDR3 loop: CSVILGGSSYEQYF. The CDR3 DNA reads as TGCAGCGTCATACTGGGGGGGAGCTCCTACGAGCAGTACTTC.